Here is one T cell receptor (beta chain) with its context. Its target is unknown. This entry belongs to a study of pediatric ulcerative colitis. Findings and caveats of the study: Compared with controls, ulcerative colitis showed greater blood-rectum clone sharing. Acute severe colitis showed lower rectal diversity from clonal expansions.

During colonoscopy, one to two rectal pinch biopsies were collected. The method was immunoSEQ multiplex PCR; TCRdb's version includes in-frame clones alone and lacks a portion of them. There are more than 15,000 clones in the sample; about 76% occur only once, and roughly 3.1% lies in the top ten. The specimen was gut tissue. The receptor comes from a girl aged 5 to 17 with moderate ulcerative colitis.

CDR3 sequence reads: CASSIGQGYEQYF. The DNA for the CDR3 is TGTGCCAGTAGTATCGGACAGGGTTACGAGCAGTACTTC. This sequence joins TRBV19 and TRBJ2-7; 8 bases line up with TRBD1. V trimming: 3 bases; J trimming: 4 bases; junction bases outside the gene matches: 2. Germline CDR1 reads LNHDA; CDR2 reads SQIVND (reference sequence). The CDR3 is 13 residues long.